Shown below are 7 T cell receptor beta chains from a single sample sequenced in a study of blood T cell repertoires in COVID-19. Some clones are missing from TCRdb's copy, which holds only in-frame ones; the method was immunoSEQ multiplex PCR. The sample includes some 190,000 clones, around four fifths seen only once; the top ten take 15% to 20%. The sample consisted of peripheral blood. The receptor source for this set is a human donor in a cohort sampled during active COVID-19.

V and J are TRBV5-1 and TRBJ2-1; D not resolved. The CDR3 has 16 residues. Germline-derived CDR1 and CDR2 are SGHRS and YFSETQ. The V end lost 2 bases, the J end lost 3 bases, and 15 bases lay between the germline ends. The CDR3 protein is CASSLDALNYYNEQFF. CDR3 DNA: TGCGCCAGCAGCTTAGACGCGCTTAACTACTACAATGAGCAGTTCTTC. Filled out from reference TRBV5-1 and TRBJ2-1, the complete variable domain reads KAGVTQTPRYLIKTRGQQVTLSCSPISGHRSVSWYQQTPGQGLQFLFEYFSETQRNKGNFPGRFSGRQFSNSRSEMNVSTLELGDSALYLCASSLDALNYYNEQFFGPGTRLTVL.

CDR3 sequence: CASSLVSAPLRNEQFF. CDR3 coding DNA: TGTGCCAGCAGCTTAGTAAGCGCGCCCCTAAGGAATGAGCAGTTCTTC. The chain joins TRBV7-8 to TRBJ2-1; D gene unclear. CDR3 length: 16 amino acids. V shed 1 base and J shed 7 bases, with 17 bases lying between them. Germline lookup yields CDR1 SGHVS and CDR2 FQNEAQ.

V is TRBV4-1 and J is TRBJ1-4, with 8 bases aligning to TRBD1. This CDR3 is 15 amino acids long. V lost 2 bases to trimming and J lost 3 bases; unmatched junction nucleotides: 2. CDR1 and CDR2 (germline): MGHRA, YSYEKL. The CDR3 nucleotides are TGCGCCAGCAGCCAATCGACAGGGGCTAATGAAAAACTGTTTTTT. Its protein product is CASSQSTGANEKLFF.

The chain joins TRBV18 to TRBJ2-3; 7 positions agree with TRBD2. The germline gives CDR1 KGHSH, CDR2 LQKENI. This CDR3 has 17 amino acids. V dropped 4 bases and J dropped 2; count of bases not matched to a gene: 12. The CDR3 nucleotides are TGTGCCAGCTCACACGGCGGGGGTCTTCGAGACACAGATACGCAGTATTTT. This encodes CASSHGGGLRDTDTQYF.

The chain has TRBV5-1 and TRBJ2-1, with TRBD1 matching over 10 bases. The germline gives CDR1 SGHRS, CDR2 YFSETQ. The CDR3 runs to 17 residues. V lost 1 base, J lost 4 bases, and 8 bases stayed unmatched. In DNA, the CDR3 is TGCGCCAGCAGCTTGCGGACAGGGGGAGGTGGATACAATGAGCAGTTCTTC. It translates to CASSLRTGGGGYNEQFF.

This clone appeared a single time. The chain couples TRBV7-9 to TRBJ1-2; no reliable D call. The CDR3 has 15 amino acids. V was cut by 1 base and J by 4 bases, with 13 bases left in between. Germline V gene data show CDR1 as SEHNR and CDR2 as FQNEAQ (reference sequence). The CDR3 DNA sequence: TGTGCCAGCAGCTTAGAGGTCCCACGGGGCTATGGCTACACCTTC. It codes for CASSLEVPRGYGYTF.

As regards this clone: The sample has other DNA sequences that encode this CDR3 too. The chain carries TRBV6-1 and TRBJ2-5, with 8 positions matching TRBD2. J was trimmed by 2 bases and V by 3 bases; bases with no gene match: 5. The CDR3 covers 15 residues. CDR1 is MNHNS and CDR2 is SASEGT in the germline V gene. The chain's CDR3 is CASSDAGGPQETQYF. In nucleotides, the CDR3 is TGTGCCAGCAGTGACGCGGGGGGCCCTCAAGAGACCCAGTACTTC.